The entry that follows covers one TCR beta chain sequence. Under the authors' procedure: Estimated nucleated cell counts came from reference gene primer amplification. Repertoires were generated with immunoSEQ multiplex PCR, while TCRdb's copy carries only in-frame clones and drops some. The V and J calls and the clone size are those of that table, but D and trimming were determined from the DNA. The table shows some 180,000 clones, with roughly 80% occurring only once. The data were taken from a study of blood T cell repertoires in COVID-19. About the research overall: Italy, Spain and the United States were the sources of the convalescent and acute COVID-19 samples. T cells, B-cell-depleted T cells, or PBMCs provided the cDNA or gDNA that served as material.

The V gene end was trimmed by 4 bases and the J gene end by 2 bases; junction bases not matched to a gene: 14. The CDR3 extends over 17 amino acids. Germline loops: CDR1 SGHRS, CDR2 YFSETQ. Sequenced material: peripheral blood. The sequence was obtained from a human donor in a cohort sampled during active COVID-19. This sequence joins TRBV5-1 and TRBJ2-5; 7 bases agree with TRBD2. CDR3 in amino acids: CASSRWPMEGGQETQYF. The CDR3 nucleotides read TGCGCCAGCAGCCGCTGGCCCATGGAGGGAGGGCAAGAGACCCAGTACTTC.